Listed below are T cell receptor beta chains from one sample, sequenced in a study of identical twins. TCRdb redid the calling of the 5' RACE reads with MiXCR, one entry per CDR3 protein. The repertoire has about 290,000 distinct CDR3 sequences, 8% to 9.5% of them found once; the top ten carry roughly 7%. The sample was also reused in another study, on yellow fever vaccine responses in identical twins.

The sequenced material came from CD8+ T cells sorted from blood. These receptors all stem from a woman under 30 in good health. Both conserved end residues are part of each CDR3. D genes are given only for firm matches. Clone sizes are given selectively: once, few, many, or a class where the clone is expanded.

J gene,CDR3 length,D gene,V gene,clone size,CDR3 protein,CDR3 DNA
TRBJ2-1,15,TRBD1,TRBV7-6,few,CASSLASGQRDEQFF,TGTGCCAGCAGCTTAGCCTCGGGACAGAGGGATGAGCAGTTCTTC
TRBJ2-1,15,-,TRBV6-4,many,CASSSVGDSYNEQFF,TGTGCCAGCAGTAGTGTCGGGGACTCCTACAATGAGCAGTTCTTC
TRBJ2-7,15,TRBD1,TRBV7-9,-,CASSGTGGDSYEQYF,TGTGCCAGCAGCGGGACAGGGGGTGATTCCTACGAGCAGTACTTC
TRBJ2-7,15,-,TRBV5-6,few,CASSLGGLSSYEQYF,TGTGCCAGCAGCTTGGGAGGGCTCAGCTCCTACGAGCAGTACTTC
TRBJ2-7,18,TRBD2,TRBV20-1,few,CSAERQGTSGRAVYEQYF,TGCAGTGCGGAAAGACAGGGGACTAGCGGGAGGGCCGTGTACGAGCAGTACTTC
TRBJ2-3,16,-,TRBV4-3,many,CASSFGSAGSTDTQYF,TGCGCCAGCAGCTTCGGGAGCGCGGGGAGCACAGATACGCAGTATTTT
TRBJ2-1,12,-,TRBV5-8,-,CAISLGLQWQFF,TGTGCCATCAGCCTCGGGCTCCAATGGCAGTTCTTC
TRBJ2-1,15,TRBD2,TRBV24-1,many,CATSEGAGRNNEQFF,TGTGCCACCAGTGAGGGAGCGGGAAGAAACAATGAGCAGTTCTTC
TRBJ2-1,17,-,TRBV4-3,many,CASSQGPAAERRNEQFF,TGCGCCAGCAGCCAAGGCCCAGCGGCCGAGCGACGCAATGAGCAGTTCTTC
TRBJ2-3,14,-,TRBV2,-,CASSGSTGTDTQYF,TGTGCCAGCAGTGGTTCAACGGGGACAGATACGCAGTATTTT
TRBJ2-3,14,TRBD1,TRBV10-3,many,CAISDPGQGNTQYF,TGTGCCATCAGTGACCCGGGACAGGGTAATACGCAGTATTTT
TRBJ2-7,12,-,TRBV20-1,-,CSARLSFYEQYF,TGCAGCGCCAGACTGAGTTTTTACGAGCAGTACTTC
TRBJ2-5,14,TRBD1,TRBV5-1,-,CASTSAGGGETQYF,TGCGCCAGCACGAGCGCAGGGGGCGGTGAGACCCAGTACTTC
TRBJ2-3,15,-,TRBV29-1,many,CSVEDRKDSTDTQYF,TGCAGCGTTGAAGATCGCAAGGACAGCACAGATACGCAGTATTTT
TRBJ2-3,16,-,TRBV5-1,-,CASSLGGRASTDTQYF,TGCGCCAGCAGCTTGGGAGGCAGAGCTAGCACAGATACGCAGTATTTT
TRBJ2-7,14,TRBD2,TRBV7-9,many,CASNLAGLTYEQYF,TGTGCCAGCAATTTAGCGGGGCTCACCTACGAGCAGTACTTC
TRBJ2-3,18,TRBD2,TRBV10-1,-,CASSELWTSGSRTDTQYF,TGCGCCAGCAGTGAGCTCTGGACTAGCGGGAGTAGGACAGATACGCAGTATTTT
TRBJ2-3,17,-,TRBV10-3,few,CATRLRYIETATDTQYF,TGTGCCACCCGACTACGGTATATCGAGACAGCCACAGATACGCAGTATTTT
TRBJ2-3,14,-,TRBV7-6,many,CASSFEGRTDTQYF,TGTGCCAGCAGCTTTGAGGGCCGCACAGATACGCAGTATTTT
TRBJ2-7,15,TRBD1,TRBV7-9,many,CASSLTTGQSYEQYF,TGTGCCAGCAGCTTAACAACGGGACAGAGCTACGAGCAGTACTTC
TRBJ2-5,19,-,TRBV4-1,few,CASSQDILGGNPALATQYF,TGCGCCAGCAGCCAAGATATCCTCGGTGGAAACCCTGCTCTCGCGACCCAGTACTTC
TRBJ2-7,16,TRBD2,TRBV7-6,few,CASSAGGLAGDGEQYF,TGTGCCAGCAGCGCAGGAGGACTAGCGGGAGATGGCGAGCAGTACTTC
TRBJ1-6,13,-,TRBV27,-,CASSLSRPSALHF,TGTGCCAGCAGTTTAAGCCGGCCATCCGCCCTCCACTTT
TRBJ2-5,14,TRBD1,TRBV12-3/TRBV12-4,many,CASSQGAIRETQYF,TGTGCCAGCTCTCAGGGGGCGATACGAGAGACCCAGTACTTC
TRBJ2-2,12,-,TRBV7-3,many,CASSPLTGELFF,TGTGCCAGCAGCCCCCTTACCGGGGAGCTGTTTTTT
TRBJ2-2,20,-,TRBV11-2,few,CASSLEAVLSGGLNTGELFF,TGTGCCAGCAGCTTAGAAGCAGTTCTCTCGGGTGGTTTGAACACCGGGGAGCTGTTTTTT
TRBJ2-2,14,-,TRBV12-3/TRBV12-4,-,CASNGADYPGELFF,TGTGCCAGCAATGGTGCGGACTACCCCGGGGAGCTGTTTTTT
TRBJ1-2,12,-,TRBV25-1,few,CASSTFFGGYTF,TGTGCCAGCAGTACCTTCTTCGGGGGCTACACCTTC
TRBJ2-3,15,-,TRBV7-6,few,CASSLFSGSTDTQYF,TGTGCCAGCAGCTTATTTTCAGGTAGCACAGATACGCAGTATTTT
TRBJ2-2,15,-,TRBV12-3/TRBV12-4,many,CASSFPKVTSGELFF,TGTGCCAGCAGTTTCCCCAAGGTTACATCCGGGGAGCTGTTTTTT
TRBJ2-7,9,-,TRBV7-2,-,CATGAEQYF,TGTGCCACCGGGGCCGAGCAGTACTTC
TRBJ2-7,12,-,TRBV20-1,few,CSARDRGHEQYF,TGCAGTGCTAGAGATCGCGGCCACGAGCAGTACTTC
TRBJ1-3,15,-,TRBV7-9,-,CASSSTVGLGNTIYF,TGTGCCAGCAGCTCCACGGTGGGGCTTGGAAACACCATATATTTT
TRBJ2-7,13,-,TRBV7-9,few,CASSLQDPYEQYF,TGTGCCAGCAGCTTACAGGACCCCTACGAGCAGTACTTC
TRBJ1-2,14,-,TRBV4-3,-,CASSQGASLYGYTF,TGCGCCAGCAGCCAAGGTGCCAGCCTCTATGGCTACACCTTC
TRBJ2-7,11,-,TRBV6-2/TRBV6-3,many,CASRGPYEQYF,TGTGCCAGCAGGGGACCATACGAGCAGTACTTC
TRBJ2-1,14,TRBD1,TRBV2,many,CASKGQGVYNEQFF,TGTGCCAGCAAAGGACAGGGAGTTTACAATGAGCAGTTCTTC
TRBJ2-7,16,-,TRBV7-9,many,CASSSSSGPGDYEQYF,TGTGCCAGCAGCTCCAGCTCGGGCCCAGGCGACTACGAGCAGTACTTC
TRBJ2-7,13,-,TRBV2,few,CATGTLNSYEQYF,TGTGCCACCGGGACCCTCAACTCCTACGAGCAGTACTTC
TRBJ2-7,14,-,TRBV13,once,CASSLVDSQYEQYF,TGTGCCAGCAGCTTAGTTGACAGCCAGTACGAGCAGTACTTC
TRBJ2-1,11,-,TRBV12-5,-,CASGLINEQFF,TGTGCTAGTGGTTTGATAAATGAGCAGTTCTTC
TRBJ2-5,16,-,TRBV5-6,many,CASSLGAWTAQETQYF,TGTGCCAGCAGCTTGGGCGCGTGGACAGCGCAAGAGACCCAGTACTTC